This T cell receptor beta chain was documented in a study of early T cells in non-severe SARS-CoV-2 infection. This clonotype appeared many times. Each CDR3 protein gets one entry after TCRdb re-called the 5' RACE reads with MiXCR. The sample includes around 26,000 distinct CDR3 sequences, 4.4% of them seen just once. This CDR3 is 13 amino acids long. Germline CDR1 is SGHRS and CDR2 is YFSETQ. Trimming stripped 3 bases from V and 1 base from J, with 7 bases between. This clonotype originated in an adult who was a healthcare worker with PCR-confirmed SARS-CoV-2 infection or an uninfected control (not recorded which). The sample was whole blood. The V and J genes are TRBV5-1 and TRBJ2-5; no definite D call. The CDR3 nucleotides read TGCGCCAGCAGCTCGCTAGTCCAAGAGACCCAGTACTTC. Translation gives CASSSLVQETQYF.